This passage covers 29 T cell receptor beta chains from one sample sequenced in a study of sequential checkpoint blockade in melanoma. Treatment meaning: randomized to nivolumab then ipilimumab (arm A) or the reverse (arm B). Data came from immunoSEQ multiplex PCR; TCRdb stores just in-frame clones and leaves some out. Of 13,000 or so clones listed, about 21% are singletons. The starting material was tumor tissue (inferred from file names), obtained from a patient given nivolumab and ipilimumab in sequence. These receptors came from a human donor with melanoma.

The J gene is TRBJ1-1, the V gene TRBV29-1; D is uncertain. The V gene lost 3 bases and the J gene lost 3 bases, with 14 bases spanning the gap. The germline CDR1 and CDR2 sequences are SQVTM and ANQGSEA. This CDR3 spans 14 amino acids. Here the CDR3 DNA reads TGCAGCGTTGACGACCGGAGGAAGGACACTGAAGCTTTCTTT. Its protein is CSVDDRRKDTEAFF.

This clone has only a few counts. The chain recombines TRBV6-8 with TRBJ1-5; D may be TRBD1 (5 bases). Trimming removed 4 bases from V and 6 bases from J, with 10 bases in between. Germline-derived CDR1 and CDR2 are MNHGY and SAAAGT. The CDR3 sequence is 13 residues long. CDR3 bases: TGTGCCAGCAGTTCTGGGGGACGTCAGCCCCAGCATTTT. Its protein product is CASSSGGRQPQHF.

V and J are TRBV5-1 and TRBJ2-1; TRBD2 agrees at 10 bases. Trimming took 0 bases from V and 2 from J; bases not matched to a gene: 5. Germline V gene sequence: CDR1 SGHRS, CDR2 YFSETQ. The CDR3 length is 17 residues. CDR3 DNA: TGCGCCAGCAGCTTGGGCGACCTAGCGGGGGCCTACAATGAGCAGTTCTTC. Protein sequence: CASSLGDLAGAYNEQFF. Variable domain in full (rest from reference TRBV5-1 and TRBJ2-1): KAGVTQTPRYLIKTRGQQVTLSCSPISGHRSVSWYQQTPGQGLQFLFEYFSETQRNKGNFPGRFSGRQFSNSRSEMNVSTLELGDSALYLCASSLGDLAGAYNEQFFGPGTRLTVL.

The chain combines TRBV28 with TRBJ1-3; tentatively, D is TRBD1 (5 bases). With 5 bases removed from V and 4 bases from J, the gap between germline ends came to 9 bases. The germline gives CDR1 MDHEN, CDR2 SYDVKM. This CDR3 spans 13 amino acids. As DNA, the CDR3 is TGTGCCAGCAGTCCAGGGTACGGAAACACCATATATTTT. Protein: CASSPGYGNTIYF.

J is TRBJ1-1 and V is TRBV5-4; D uncertain. This CDR3 contains 13 residues. From germline, CDR1 is SGHNT and CDR2 YYREEE (reference sequence). The V end lost 10 bases, the J end lost 1 base, and 14 bases lay between the germline ends. The chain's CDR3 is CASDRDPNTEAFF. The CDR3 DNA sequence: TGTGCCTCCGACCGAGACCCGAACACTGAAGCTTTCTTT. Complete variable domain (other parts from reference TRBV5-4 and TRBJ1-1): ETGVTQSPTHLIKTRGQQVTLRCSSQSGHNTVSWYQQALGQGPQFIFQYYREEENGRGNFPPRFSGLQFPNYSSELNVNALELDDSALYLCASDRDPNTEAFFGQGTRLTVV.

V usage is TRBV19 and J usage is TRBJ1-2, with 10 bases fitting TRBD1. Germline CDR1 and CDR2: LNHDA and SQIVND (reference sequence). The CDR3 sequence is 16 residues long. Unmatched junction bases numbered 14, after V lost 6 bases and J lost 7 bases. CDR3 region: CASRGPGTGDYFGYTF. The DNA of the CDR3 is TGTGCCAGTAGGGGGCCCGGGACAGGGGATTATTTTGGCTACACCTTC.

The chain couples TRBV6-8 to TRBJ2-1; tentatively, D is TRBD1 (5 bases). Trimming pared 4 bases from V and 5 bases from J, leaving 12 bases between. This CDR3 spans 14 amino acids. Per germline, CDR1 MNHGY and CDR2 SAAAGT. The CDR3 spells CASSWGILDNEQFF. DNA of the CDR3: TGTGCCAGCAGTTGGGGCATATTGGACAATGAGCAGTTCTTC.

This clone was detected ten times or more. The chain links TRBV11-3 to TRBJ2-3; TRBD2 matches 7 bases. V lost 5 bases and J lost 5; bases outside the gene matches: 13. Per the germline V gene, CDR1 is SGHNT and CDR2 is YENEEA. The CDR3 has 16 residues. The CDR3 sequence is CASSHRGGGRVDTQYF. CDR3 coding DNA: TGTGCCAGCAGCCATAGGGGCGGCGGGAGAGTAGATACGCAGTATTTT.

The chain is built from TRBV19 and TRBJ1-5; a possible D gene is TRBD1 (5 bases). The CDR3 runs to 16 residues. Germline values: CDR1 LNHDA, CDR2 SQIVND (reference sequence). Between the trimmed V and J ends, which lost 7 bases and 0 bases, there was a span of 16 bases. The CDR3, as DNA: TGTGCCAGTAATAGCCCCAAGGGGTATAGCAATCAGCCCCAGCATTTT. It yields the protein CASNSPKGYSNQPQHF.

The chain uses TRBV6-8 and TRBJ1-1; perhaps TRBD1 as D (5 bases). V lost 4 bases, J lost 0 bases, and 9 bases lay in between. In germline, CDR1 is MNHGY, CDR2 SAAAGT. The CDR3 spans 14 residues. CDR3 nucleotide sequence: TGTGCCAGCAGTTGGGACTGGATGAACACTGAAGCTTTCTTT. Residues: CASSWDWMNTEAFF.

J is TRBJ2-1 and V is TRBV19, with unresolved D. The CDR3 runs to 13 residues. V was trimmed by 3 bases and J by 3 bases, leaving 6 bases between them. Germline CDR1 is LNHDA and CDR2 is SQIVND (reference sequence). The chain's CDR3 is CASSIPNYNEQFF. The CDR3 nucleotides read TGTGCCAGTAGTATCCCGAACTACAATGAGCAGTTCTTC.

This clone was detected a few times. The chain joins TRBV7-6 to TRBJ2-3; 10 bases are shared with TRBD2. The V gene's germline CDR1 is SGHVS and CDR2 FNYEAQ. Trimming took 2 bases from V and 3 from J; bases not matched to a gene: 2. The length of the CDR3 is 15 residues. CDR3 region: CASSLLAGATDTQYF. The CDR3 bases are TGTGCCAGCAGCTTACTAGCGGGGGCGACAGATACGCAGTATTTT.

In its sample, this clone was seen a few times. This sequence joins TRBV12-5 and TRBJ2-3; D might be TRBD1 or TRBD2, each matching 5 bases. Per the germline V gene, CDR1 is LGHNT and CDR2 is FRNRAP. This CDR3 region has 15 residues. The CDR3 protein is CASTLRGAPPDTQYF. Here the CDR3 DNA reads TGTGCCAGCACCCTCCGAGGGGCCCCCCCAGATACGCAGTATTTT.

This clone came up once. This chain links TRBV19 with TRBJ2-2, with a weak D call TRBD1 (6 bases). Trimming took off 7 bases at V and 1 base at J, with 10 bases between the two ends. CDR1 LNHDA and CDR2 SQIVND come from the germline V gene (reference sequence). The CDR3 spans 14 residues. The CDR3 bases are TGTGCCAGTAATCAGGGGCTGAACACCGGGGAGCTGTTTTTT. Protein: CASNQGLNTGELFF.

This clone came up a few times. CDR3 amino acids: CASSPSSYNEQFF. Here the CDR3 DNA reads TGTGCCAGCAGTCCCTCCTCCTACAATGAGCAGTTCTTC. The chain carries TRBV28 and TRBJ2-1; no clear D gene. CDR1 MDHEN and CDR2 SYDVKM come from the germline V gene. Trimming shortened V by 5 bases and J by 0 bases, and 5 bases separated the two germline ends. CDR3 length: 13 amino acids.

V and J are TRBV7-5 and TRBJ2-3; the table's D call TRBD2 went unverified against the DNA. TRBV7-5 is reported as a pseudogene. This CDR3 contains 14 residues. CDR3 sequence: CASSGGRSTDTQYF. In DNA, the CDR3 is TGTGCCAGCAGTGGCGGGAGGAGCACAGATACGCAGTATTTT.

This chain links TRBV11-3 with TRBJ1-2; no clear D. This CDR3 has 14 residues. Germline V lookup: CDR1 SGHNT, CDR2 YENEEA. V lost 5 bases to trimming and J lost 5 bases, with 15 bases between them. CDR3: CASSLLQQLYGYTF. In nucleotides, the CDR3 is TGTGCCAGCAGCCTATTACAGCAACTTTATGGCTACACCTTC.

This rearrangement joins TRBV30 to TRBJ2-5; the D gene could be TRBD1 or TRBD2 (5 bases each). The CDR3 totals 12 residues. Germline values: CDR1 GTSNPN, CDR2 SVGIG (reference sequence). Trimming stripped 7 bases from V and 7 bases from J, with 16 bases between. The CDR3 coding sequence is TGTGCCTTCTGGACCGGGGACGGGACCCAGTACTTC. It codes for CAFWTGDGTQYF. Combining the CDR3 with reference TRBV30 and TRBJ2-5 gives the whole variable domain SQTIHQWPATLVQPVGSPLSLECTVEGTSNPNLYWYRQAAGRGLQLLFYSVGIGQISSEVPQNLSASRPQDRQFILSSKKLLLSDSGFYLCAFWTGDGTQYFGPGTRLLVL.

The chain joins TRBV6-1 to TRBJ2-7; D perhaps matches TRBD1 (5 bases). V lost 1 base and J lost 2, with 9 bases in between. The CDR3 is 14 residues long. CDR1 MNHNS and CDR2 SASEGT come from the germline V gene. Written as DNA, the CDR3 is TGTGCCAGCAGTGAAGTCGGACAAACCTACGAGCAGTACTTC. Encoded protein: CASSEVGQTYEQYF.

The genes are TRBV25-1 and TRBJ1-2; TRBD1 might be the D (6 bases). The CDR3 loop spans 13 amino acids. V was cut by 7 bases and J by 8 bases, with 17 bases left in between. Germline loops: CDR1 MGHDK, CDR2 SYGVNS. CDR3 sequence: CASTVGGREGYTF. For the CDR3, the DNA is TGTGCCAGCACTGTTGGGGGGCGCGAGGGCTACACCTTC.

The CDR3 spells CASSYGVRVGYTF. The CDR3 DNA reads TGTGCCAGCAGTTACGGTGTTCGGGTTGGCTACACCTTC. This rearrangement joins TRBV6-8 to TRBJ1-2, with no clear D. The germline V and J ends were trimmed by 2 bases and 7 bases, with 11 bases remaining between them. Germline lookup yields CDR1 MNHGY and CDR2 SAAAGT. The CDR3 extends over 13 amino acids.

J is TRBJ2-3 and V is TRBV10-2; perhaps TRBD2 as D (6 bases). From germline, CDR1 is WSHSY and CDR2 SAAADI. This CDR3 has 14 residues. V was pared by 8 bases and J by 2 bases, with 14 bases between. The CDR3 loop reads CASGLTSTTDTQYF. In DNA form, the CDR3 reads TGCGCCAGCGGCCTGACTAGTACCACAGATACGCAGTATTTT.

This clone was detected only a few times. The rearrangement joins TRBV9 to TRBJ1-2; weak D call: TRBD1 (5 bases). Germline CDR1 reads SGDLS; CDR2 reads YYNGEE. The CDR3 has 15 amino acids. Deletions cut 4 bases from V and 3 bases from J, with 16 bases between. The DNA for the CDR3 is TGTGCCAGCAGCTCCATCGCAGGGTGGGACTATGGCTACACCTTC. This translates into CASSSIAGWDYGYTF.

The chain carries TRBV29-1 and TRBJ1-1, with unresolved D. Germline V lookup: CDR1 SQVTM, CDR2 ANQGSEA. V was shortened by 0 bases and J by 5 bases, with 13 bases between the two germline ends. The CDR3 has 14 amino acids. The CDR3 spells CSVEDYALGTEAFF. DNA for the CDR3: TGCAGCGTTGAAGATTACGCTTTAGGGACTGAAGCTTTCTTT.

This clone came up many times. The gene calls are TRBV11-3 and TRBJ2-5, with D perhaps TRBD2 (6 bases). Germline V lookup: CDR1 SGHNT, CDR2 YENEEA. The CDR3 runs to 14 residues. Trimming removed 5 bases from V and 5 bases from J, with 15 bases in between. The CDR3 sequence is CASSLSGARETQYF. CDR3 bases: TGTGCCAGCAGCCTTAGCGGTGCGAGGGAGACCCAGTACTTC. Looking up the rest from reference TRBV11-3 and TRBJ2-5 gives the full variable domain: EAGVVQSPRYKIIEKKQPVAFWCNPISGHNTLYWYLQNLGQGPELLIRYENEEAVDDSQLPKDRFSAERLKGVDSTLKIQPAELGDSAVYLCASSLSGARETQYFGPGTRLLVL.

The chain has TRBV5-1 and TRBJ2-7, with 7 bases matching TRBD1. The CDR3 covers 15 residues. CDR1 is SGHRS and CDR2 is YFSETQ in the germline V gene. After removal of 5 bases from V and 1 base from J, the junction contained 9 bases not matched to a gene. The CDR3 sequence is CASSSDRVTSYEQYF. The CDR3 coding sequence is TGCGCCAGCAGTTCTGACAGGGTCACTTCCTACGAGCAGTACTTC.

The J gene is TRBJ2-2, the V gene TRBV28, with 8 bases aligning to TRBD1. The CDR3 consists of 15 residues. Germline lookup yields CDR1 MDHEN and CDR2 SYDVKM. Trimming removed 2 bases from V and 7 bases from J; junction bases left unmatched: 6. CDR3 in DNA: TGTGCCAGCAGTTTAACAGGGGGAGGAAGCGGGGAGCTGTTTTTT. Translating gives CASSLTGGGSGELFF.

This clone was counted many times. The rearrangement joins TRBV6-8 to TRBJ1-1; a weak D match, TRBD1 (6 bases). The length of the CDR3 is 19 residues. Germline V gene data show CDR1 as MNHGY and CDR2 as SAAAGT. The V end lost 6 bases, the J end lost 3 bases, and 29 bases lay between the germline ends. The CDR3 loop is CASSTLRPRGGHLHTEAFF. The CDR3 DNA follows: TGTGCCAGCAGCACCTTGCGTCCACGGGGGGGCCACCTGCACACTGAAGCTTTCTTT.

This clone was seen a few times. The V gene is TRBV11-3, the J gene TRBJ1-1; D may be TRBD1 (6 bases). The CDR3 is 16 amino acids. Trimming cost V 5 bases and J 2 bases, with 18 bases left between them. The germline V gene has CDR1 SGHNT and CDR2 YENEEA. The CDR3 sequence is CASSQLLQGSNTEAFF. DNA of the CDR3: TGTGCCAGCAGCCAACTTTTACAGGGCTCAAACACTGAAGCTTTCTTT.